This TCR beta chain was documented in a study of T cell changes during pregnancy in multiple sclerosis. There are 13 residues in the CDR3. The germline V gene encodes CDR1 MNHEY and CDR2 SMNVEV (reference sequence). The V end was cut by 6 bases, the J end by 8 bases, with 16 bases between. TCRdb keeps only in-frame clones here, not all; method: immunoSEQ multiplex PCR. The data hold approximately 60,000 clones, with roughly 87% observed a single time. The TCR was taken from a female donor in good health, enrolled as a control in a pregnancy study. V usage is TRBV27 and J usage is TRBJ1-1, with a possible D match to TRBD1 (5 bases). Specimen: peripheral blood, collected in the third trimester of pregnancy. The CDR3 sequence: CASSQGTQIEAFF. The CDR3 bases are TGTGCCAGCAGCCAAGGGACTCAAATAGAAGCTTTCTTT.